This section outlines one TCR beta chain sequence together with its context. The antigen remains unidentified. Germline CDR1 reads SGHRS; CDR2 reads YFSETQ. V dropped 5 bases and J dropped 2 bases, with 8 bases sitting between them. The CDR3 is made up of 12 amino acids. The sample belongs to a study of T cell responses to AZD1222 COVID-19 vaccine. Study results and limitations: The donors showed a predominance of white British ancestry and of females, with possible underestimation of clonal diversity. Vaccine-associated CD4 TCRs ranged over spike, dominating at 160-218 and 743-854.

Here immunoSEQ multiplex PCR was the method, and the copy in TCRdb shows in-frame clones only, minus some. Of 250,000 to 300,000 clones listed, about 94% were seen once; the top ten hold 0.55%. The analysis combined second doses at about 4 or about 12 weeks. The TCR comes from an adult who received the AZD1222 COVID-19 vaccine. The source was peripheral blood, collected 28 days after the second AZD1222 dose. V gene TRBV5-1 combines with J gene TRBJ2-7; D possibly corresponds to TRBD1 (5 bases). CDR3 nucleotide sequence: TGCGCCAGCAGACAGGACGCCTACGAGCAGTACTTC. It translates to CASRQDAYEQYF. The full variable domain, with the rest looked up from reference TRBV5-1 and TRBJ2-7, is KAGVTQTPRYLIKTRGQQVTLSCSPISGHRSVSWYQQTPGQGLQFLFEYFSETQRNKGNFPGRFSGRQFSNSRSEMNVSTLELGDSALYLCASRQDAYEQYFGPGTRLTVT.